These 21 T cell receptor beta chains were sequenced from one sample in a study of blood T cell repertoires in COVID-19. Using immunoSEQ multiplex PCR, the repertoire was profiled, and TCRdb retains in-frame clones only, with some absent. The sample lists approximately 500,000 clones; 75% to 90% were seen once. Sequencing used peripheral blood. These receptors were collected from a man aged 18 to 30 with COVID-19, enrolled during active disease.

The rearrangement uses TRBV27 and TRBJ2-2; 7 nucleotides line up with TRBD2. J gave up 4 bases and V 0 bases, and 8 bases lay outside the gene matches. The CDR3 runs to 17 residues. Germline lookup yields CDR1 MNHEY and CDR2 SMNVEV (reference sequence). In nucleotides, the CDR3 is TGTGCCAGCAGTTTATCCCTGCTAGCGGAGCTCACCGGGGAGCTGTTTTTT. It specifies CASSLSLLAELTGELFF.

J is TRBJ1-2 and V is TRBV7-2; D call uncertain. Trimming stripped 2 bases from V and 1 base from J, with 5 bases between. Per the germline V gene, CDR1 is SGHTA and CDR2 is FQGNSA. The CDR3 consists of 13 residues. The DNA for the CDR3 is TGTGCCAGCAGCTTAACTTTTAACTATGGCTACACCTTC. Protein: CASSLTFNYGYTF.

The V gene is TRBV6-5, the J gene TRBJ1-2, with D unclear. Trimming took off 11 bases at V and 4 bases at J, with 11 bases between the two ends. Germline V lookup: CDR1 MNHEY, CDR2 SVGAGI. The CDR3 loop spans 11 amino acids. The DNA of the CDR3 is TGTGCCGCCTACGGGTCCTATGGCTACACCTTC. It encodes CAAYGSYGYTF.

CDR3 protein: CASATGGGTDTQYF. CDR3 in DNA: TGTGCCAGCGCGACAGGGGGTGGGACAGATACGCAGTATTTT. The V call is TRBV19, the J call TRBJ2-3; the match to TRBD1 covers 9 bases. J gave up 3 bases and V 9 bases, and 7 bases lay outside the gene matches. The CDR3 length is 14 residues. Per germline, CDR1 LNHDA and CDR2 SQIVND (reference sequence). Together with reference TRBV19 and TRBJ2-3, the CDR3 gives the full variable domain: DGGITQSPKYLFRKEGQNVTLSCEQNLNHDAMYWYRQDPGQGLRLIYYSQIVNDFQKGDIAEGYSVSREKKESFPLTVTSAQKNPTAFYLCASATGGGTDTQYFGPGTRLTVL.

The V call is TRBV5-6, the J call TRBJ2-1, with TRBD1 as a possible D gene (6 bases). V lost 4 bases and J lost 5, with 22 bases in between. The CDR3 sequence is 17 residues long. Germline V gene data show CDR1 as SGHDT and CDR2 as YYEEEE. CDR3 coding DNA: TGTGCCAGCAGCCCAGACCTCAGGGGTCCTAAGGACAATGAGCAGTTCTTC. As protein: CASSPDLRGPKDNEQFF.

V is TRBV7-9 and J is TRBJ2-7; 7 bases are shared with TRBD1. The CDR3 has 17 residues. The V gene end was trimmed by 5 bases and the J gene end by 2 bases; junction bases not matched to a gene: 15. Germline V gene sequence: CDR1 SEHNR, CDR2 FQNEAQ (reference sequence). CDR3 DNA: TGTGCCAGCAGCCCCTCGGGACCGGGACAGTTTGCCTACGAGCAGTACTTC. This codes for CASSPSGPGQFAYEQYF.

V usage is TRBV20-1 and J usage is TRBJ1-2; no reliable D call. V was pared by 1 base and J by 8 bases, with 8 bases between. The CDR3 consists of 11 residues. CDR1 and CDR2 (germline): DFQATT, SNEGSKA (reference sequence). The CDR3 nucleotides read TGCAGTGCTAGAGCGGGAGAGGGCTACACCTTC. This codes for CSARAGEGYTF.

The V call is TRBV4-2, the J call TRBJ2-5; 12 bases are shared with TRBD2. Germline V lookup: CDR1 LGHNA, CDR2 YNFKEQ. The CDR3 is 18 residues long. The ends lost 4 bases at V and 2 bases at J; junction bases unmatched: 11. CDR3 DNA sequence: TGTGCCAGCAGCCGCCCGACTAGCGGGAGTATTAGGCAAGAGACCCAGTACTTC. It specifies CASSRPTSGSIRQETQYF.

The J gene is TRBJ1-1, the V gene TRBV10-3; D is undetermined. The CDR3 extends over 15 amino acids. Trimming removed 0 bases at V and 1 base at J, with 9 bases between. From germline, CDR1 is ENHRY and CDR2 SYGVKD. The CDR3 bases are TGTGCCATCAGTGAGTCCGGACTAGGGAACACTGAAGCTTTCTTT. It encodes CAISESGLGNTEAFF.

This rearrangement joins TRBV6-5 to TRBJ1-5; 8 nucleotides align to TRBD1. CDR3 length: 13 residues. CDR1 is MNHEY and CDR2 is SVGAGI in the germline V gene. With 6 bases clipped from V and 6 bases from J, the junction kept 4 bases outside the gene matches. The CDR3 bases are TGTGCCAGCAGACTCACAGGGGGTCAGCCCCAGCATTTT. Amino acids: CASRLTGGQPQHF.

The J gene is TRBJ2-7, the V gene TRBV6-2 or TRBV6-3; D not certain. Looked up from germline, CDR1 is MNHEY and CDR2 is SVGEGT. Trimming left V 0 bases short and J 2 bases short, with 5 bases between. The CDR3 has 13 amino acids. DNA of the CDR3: TGTGCCAGCAGTTACTCCCTTCCCTACGAGCAGTACTTC. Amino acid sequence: CASSYSLPYEQYF.

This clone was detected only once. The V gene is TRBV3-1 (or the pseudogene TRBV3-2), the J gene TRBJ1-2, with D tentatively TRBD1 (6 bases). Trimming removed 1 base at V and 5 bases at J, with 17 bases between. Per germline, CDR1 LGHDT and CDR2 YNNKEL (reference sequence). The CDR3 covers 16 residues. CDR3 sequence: CASSQGHLGRGYGYTF. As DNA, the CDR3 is TGTGCCAGCAGCCAAGGGCATCTGGGCAGGGGATATGGCTACACCTTC.

The CDR3 nucleotides are TGTGCCAGCAGTCAGGGGCAGTACGAGCAGTACTTC. Translation gives CASSQGQYEQYF. V is TRBV6-2 or TRBV6-3 and J is TRBJ2-7, with D possibly being TRBD1 (6 bases). The V end lost 5 bases, the J end lost 4 bases, and 9 bases lay between the germline ends. Germline V gene lookup returns CDR1 MNHEY and CDR2 SVGEGT. The CDR3 sequence is 12 residues long.

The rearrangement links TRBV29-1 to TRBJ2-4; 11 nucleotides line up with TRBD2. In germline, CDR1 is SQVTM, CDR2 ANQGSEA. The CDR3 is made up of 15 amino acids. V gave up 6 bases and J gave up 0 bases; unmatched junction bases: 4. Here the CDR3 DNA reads TGCAGCGTCTGGACTAGCGGGCTAGCCAAAAACATTCAGTACTTC. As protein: CSVWTSGLAKNIQYF.

DNA of the CDR3: TGTGCCACCAGTGAGCACCTACTAGCGGGAGGACGGAATGAGCAGTTCTTC. Translation: CATSEHLLAGGRNEQFF. V is TRBV24-1 and J is TRBJ2-1, with 12 bases matching TRBD2. Looked up from germline, CDR1 is KGHDR and CDR2 is SFDVKD. J gave up 7 bases and V 4 bases, and 10 bases lay outside the gene matches. The CDR3 runs 17 residues.

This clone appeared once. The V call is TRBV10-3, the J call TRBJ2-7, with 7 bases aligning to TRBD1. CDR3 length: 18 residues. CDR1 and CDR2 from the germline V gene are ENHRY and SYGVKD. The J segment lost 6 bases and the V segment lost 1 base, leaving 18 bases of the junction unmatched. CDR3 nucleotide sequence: TGTGCCATCAGTGAGTTTTCGGCCCGGACAGGCATTATTTTCGAGCAGTACTTC. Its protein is CAISEFSARTGIIFEQYF.

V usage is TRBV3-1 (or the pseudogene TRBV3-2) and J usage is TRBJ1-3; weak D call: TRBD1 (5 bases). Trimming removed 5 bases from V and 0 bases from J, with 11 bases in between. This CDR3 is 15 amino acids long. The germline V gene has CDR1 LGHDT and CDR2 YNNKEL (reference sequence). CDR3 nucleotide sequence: TGTGCCAGCAGCAGGGGCTTAAGCTCTGGAAACACCATATATTTT. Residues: CASSRGLSSGNTIYF.

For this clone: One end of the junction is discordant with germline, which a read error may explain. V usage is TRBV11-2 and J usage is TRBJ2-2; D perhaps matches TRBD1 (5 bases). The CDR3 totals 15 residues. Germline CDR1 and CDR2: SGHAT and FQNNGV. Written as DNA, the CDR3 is TGTGCCAGCAGCTTATTACCAGGGAACGCCGGGGAGCTGTTTTTT. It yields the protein CASSLLPGNAGELFF.

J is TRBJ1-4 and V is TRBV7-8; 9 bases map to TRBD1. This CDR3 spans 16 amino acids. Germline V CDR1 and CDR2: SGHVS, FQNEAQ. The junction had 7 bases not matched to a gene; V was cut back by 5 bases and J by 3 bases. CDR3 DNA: TGTGCCAGCAGCCCTGGACAGGGGCCCTCTAATGAAAAACTGTTTTTT. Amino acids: CASSPGQGPSNEKLFF.

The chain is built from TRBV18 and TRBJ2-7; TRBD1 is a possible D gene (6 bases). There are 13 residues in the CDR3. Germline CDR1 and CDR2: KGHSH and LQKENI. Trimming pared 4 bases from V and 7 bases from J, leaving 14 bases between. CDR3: CASSRLIDREQYF. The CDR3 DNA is TGTGCCAGCTCACGATTAATAGACAGGGAGCAGTACTTC. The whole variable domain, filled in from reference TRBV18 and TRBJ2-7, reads NAGVMQNPRHLVRRRGQEARLRCSPMKGHSHVYWYRQLPEEGLKFMVYLQKENIIDESGMPKERFSAEFPKEGPSILRIQQVVRGDSAAYFCASSRLIDREQYFGPGTRLTVT.

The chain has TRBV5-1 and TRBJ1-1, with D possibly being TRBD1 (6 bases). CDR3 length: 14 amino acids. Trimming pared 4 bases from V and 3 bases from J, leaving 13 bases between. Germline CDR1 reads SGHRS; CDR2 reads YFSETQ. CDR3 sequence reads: CASSRGGEDTEAFF. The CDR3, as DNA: TGCGCCAGCAGCCGCGGGGGCGAGGACACTGAAGCTTTCTTT.